This TCR beta chain came from a study of blood T cell repertoires in COVID-19. Study summary: Acute and convalescent COVID-19 samples came from the United States, Italy and Spain. In each case, the material was cDNA or gDNA derived from T cells, B-cell-depleted T cells, or PBMCs.

This CDR3 region has 15 residues. V lost 2 bases and J 7 bases, leaving 14 bases between the germline ends. Germline CDR1 reads MNHEY; CDR2 reads SVGEGT. Libraries were prepared by immunoSEQ multiplex PCR; TCRdb keeps only in-frame clonotypes and omits some of them. The table has 100,000 to 150,000 clones, approximately 89% seen once; the top ten hold less than 3.5%. This rearrangement joins TRBV6-2 or TRBV6-3 to TRBJ2-2, with a possible D match to TRBD1 (6 bases). Sequencing was done on a sample of peripheral blood. The source of this sequence is an elderly woman with COVID-19, enrolled during active disease. The CDR3 loop is CASSYLGAVVGELFF. CDR3 nucleotides: TGTGCCAGCAGTTACCTGGGGGCGGTGGTCGGGGAGCTGTTTTTT.